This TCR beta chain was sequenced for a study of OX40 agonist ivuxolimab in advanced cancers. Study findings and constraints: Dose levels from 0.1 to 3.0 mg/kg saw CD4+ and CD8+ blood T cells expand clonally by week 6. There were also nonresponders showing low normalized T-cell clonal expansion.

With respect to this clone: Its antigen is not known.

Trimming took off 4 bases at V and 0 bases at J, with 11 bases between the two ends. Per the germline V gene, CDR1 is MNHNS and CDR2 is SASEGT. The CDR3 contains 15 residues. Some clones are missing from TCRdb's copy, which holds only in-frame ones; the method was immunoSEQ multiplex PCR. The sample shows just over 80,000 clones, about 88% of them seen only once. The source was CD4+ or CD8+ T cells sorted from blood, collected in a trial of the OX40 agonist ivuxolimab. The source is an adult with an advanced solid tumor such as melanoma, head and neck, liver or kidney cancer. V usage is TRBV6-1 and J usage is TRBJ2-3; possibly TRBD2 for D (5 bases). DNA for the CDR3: TGTGCCAGCAGTGCCCCCGGACTGAGCACAGATACGCAGTATTTT. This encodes CASSAPGLSTDTQYF.